This T cell receptor (beta chain) was sequenced in a study of T-cell memory formation after mild COVID-19. Study context: The study found TCR clusters largely donor specific.

CDR1 is KGHSH, CDR2 LQKENI, per germline. This CDR3 is built from 14 residues. Trimming took 2 bases from V and 4 from J, leaving 9 bases between them. This clonotype was counted ten times or more. The antigen remains undetermined. Study observations and caveats: Day 15 to 85 contracting clones showed balanced CD4/CD8; later expanders leaned CD4+. Researchers report contracting CD4+ clones mostly in CM and EM, with CD8+ clones in EMRA. Some responding clones appeared in pre-infection memory, suggesting cross-reactive memory joined.

MiXCR, run by TCRdb on the 5' RACE reads, gives a single entry per CDR3 protein. The data contain fewer than 650,000 distinct CDR3 sequences, 15% to 20% of them singletons. This TCR was sampled from an adult woman who had mild COVID-19 (a few samples of this study predate the infection). Cell type and time point are not known. Sequencing was done on a sample of PBMCs or a T cell subset sorted from them (not recorded which). The rearrangement joins TRBV18 to TRBJ2-1; D might be TRBD2 (6 bases). CDR3 sequence: CASSPLAAYNEQFF. CDR3 sequence (DNA): TGTGCCAGCTCACCATTAGCGGCTTACAATGAGCAGTTCTTC.